Below are 20 T cell receptor beta chains sequenced from a single sample in a study of CD8 T cells in Susac syndrome. With random hexamers, reverse transcription was performed on about 0.5 to 1 ug of RNA. TCRdb re-called the immunoSEQ multiplex PCR reads with MiXCR, one entry per CDR3 protein. Here the sample spans around 300,000 distinct CDR3 sequences, about 92% being singletons. The source material was CD4+ T cells from PBMCs. The receptors derive from a human donor with multiple sclerosis.

The chain employs TRBV3-1 and TRBJ2-2, with a possible D match to TRBD1 (5 bases). V was clipped by 10 bases and J by 0 bases, with 12 bases between them. The germline CDR1 and CDR2 sequences are LGHDT and YNNKEL (reference sequence). This CDR3 comprises 14 residues. CDR3 coding DNA: TGTGCCACCGGAAGGGGTTCGAACACCGGGGAGCTGTTTTTT. Translated: CATGRGSNTGELFF.

The chain combines TRBV29-1 with TRBJ2-1; D remains ambiguous. The V end was cut by 3 bases, the J end by 7 bases, with 10 bases between. CDR3 size: 12 residues. Germline V gives CDR1 SQVTM, CDR2 ANQGSEA. For the CDR3, the DNA is TGCAGCGTTGAGTGGCCACTTAATGAGCAGTTCTTC. Amino acids: CSVEWPLNEQFF.

V gene TRBV15 combines with J gene TRBJ1-2; D uncertain. Germline CDR1 LNHNV, CDR2 YYDKDF (reference sequence). The CDR3 loop spans 17 amino acids. Trimming stripped 0 bases from V and 0 bases from J, with 14 bases between. CDR3 sequence reads: CATSRDYNGGANYGYTF. CDR3 in DNA: TGTGCCACCAGCAGAGATTATAACGGCGGAGCTAACTATGGCTACACCTTC.

V gene TRBV9 combines with J gene TRBJ2-3; unclear D gene. The CDR3 has 14 residues. Germline values: CDR1 SGDLS, CDR2 YYNGEE. V lost 4 bases, J lost 0 bases, and 9 bases lay in between. CDR3 amino acids: CASSPTLSTDTQYF. CDR3 in DNA: TGTGCCAGCAGCCCGACTCTTAGCACAGATACGCAGTATTTT. Drawing the rest from reference TRBV9 and TRBJ2-3, the complete variable domain is DSGVTQTPKHLITATGQRVTLRCSPRSGDLSVYWYQQSLDQGLQFLIQYYNGEERAKGNILERFSAQQFPDLHSELNLSSLELGDSALYFCASSPTLSTDTQYFGPGTRLTVL.

V and J are TRBV5-1 and TRBJ2-7; D may be TRBD1 or TRBD2 (6 bases each). CDR3 size: 15 residues. V was trimmed by 4 bases and J by 3 bases, leaving 17 bases between them. Per germline, CDR1 SGHRS and CDR2 YFSETQ. In DNA form, the CDR3 reads TGCGCCAGCAGCCTACAGGGAGGAGACCTCTACGAGCAGTACTTC. As protein: CASSLQGGDLYEQYF.

Turning to this clonotype: One end of the junction fails to match germline, which may point to a read error. The gene calls are TRBV20-1 and TRBJ2-3; D may be TRBD2 (6 bases). This CDR3 is built from 9 residues. CDR1 DFQATT and CDR2 SNEGSKA come from the germline V gene (reference sequence). The CDR3 DNA follows: TGTAGCAGGGAGGCTACGCAGTATTTT. This gives the protein CSREATQYF.

Details on this clonotype: At one end the junction does not follow the germline gene, possibly because of a read error. This chain uses TRBV2 with TRBJ1-5; 9 bases line up with TRBD1. Germline V gives CDR1 SNHLY, CDR2 FYNNEI. CDR3 length: 15 amino acids. CDR3 sequence: CASSGDRALGARWYF. The DNA of the CDR3 is TGTGCCAGCAGCGGGGACAGGGCTCTGGGGGCCCGGTGGTATTTT.

The gene calls are TRBV4-2 and TRBJ1-2; D gene uncertain. This CDR3 region has 15 residues. Trimming took off 0 bases at V and 5 bases at J, with 13 bases between the two ends. Germline V CDR1 and CDR2: LGHNA, YNFKEQ. The CDR3 here is CASSQDGQRDYGYTF. The CDR3 DNA follows: TGTGCCAGCAGCCAAGATGGTCAGAGGGATTATGGCTACACCTTC.

The chain combines TRBV19 with TRBJ2-1; 8 bases match TRBD1. The V gene's germline CDR1 is LNHDA and CDR2 SQIVND (reference sequence). The J segment lost 0 bases and the V segment lost 6 bases, leaving 4 bases of the junction unmatched. The CDR3 is made up of 15 amino acids. CDR3 protein: CASSRDRSSYNEQFF. For the CDR3, the DNA is TGTGCCAGTAGCCGGGACAGGAGCTCCTACAATGAGCAGTTCTTC.

The V call is TRBV25-1, the J call TRBJ2-3, with D unclear. There are 14 residues in the CDR3. Per the germline V gene, CDR1 is MGHDK and CDR2 is SYGVNS. V gave up 2 bases and J gave up 4 bases, with 10 bases separating them. This chain's CDR3 is CASSELRSSDTQYF. The CDR3 DNA is TGTGCCAGCAGTGAACTAAGGAGCTCAGATACGCAGTATTTT.

This chain joins TRBV7-9 and TRBJ2-5; 7 nucleotides align to TRBD2. This CDR3 is built from 15 residues. Trimming at V came to 3 bases and at J to 8 bases, leaving 12 bases not matched to a gene. Germline lookup yields CDR1 SEHNR and CDR2 FQNEAQ (reference sequence). The CDR3, as DNA: TGTGCCAGCAGCTTTCCTGAGGGAGGGCCCCCAACCCAGTACTTC. It specifies CASSFPEGGPPTQYF.

The gene calls are TRBV18 and TRBJ2-3, with D uncertain. This CDR3 is 15 amino acids long. Trimming removed 4 bases at V and 2 bases at J, with 13 bases between. Germline CDR1 reads KGHSH; CDR2 reads LQKENI. This CDR3 is CASSRGDPVTDTQYF. The CDR3 DNA is TGTGCCAGCTCACGCGGCGACCCGGTCACAGATACGCAGTATTTT.

This clonotype occurred a few times. The V gene is TRBV6-1, the J gene TRBJ1-3, with no clear D. Trimming shortened V by 0 bases and J by 4 bases, and 13 bases separated the two germline ends. The germline CDR1 and CDR2 sequences are MNHNS and SASEGT. CDR3 size: 16 residues. The CDR3 region is CASSEAQKGTGNTIYF. CDR3 in DNA: TGTGCCAGCAGTGAAGCGCAGAAGGGAACGGGAAACACCATATATTTT.

V usage is TRBV19 and J usage is TRBJ2-2; no reliable D call. Germline CDR1 reads LNHDA; CDR2 reads SQIVND (reference sequence). The length of the CDR3 is 13 residues. V lost 5 bases to trimming and J lost 6 bases, with 10 bases between them. The CDR3 DNA follows: TGTGCCAGTAGTCCGTACAGTCCCGGGGAGCTGTTTTTT. Protein product: CASSPYSPGELFF.

V is TRBV5-1 and J is TRBJ2-7, with 9 bases that match TRBD2. After removal of 4 bases from V and 7 bases from J, the junction contained 9 bases not matched to a gene. The germline V gene has CDR1 SGHRS and CDR2 YFSETQ. CDR3 length: 14 amino acids. This CDR3 reads CASSGILAGSEQYF. For the CDR3, the DNA is TGCGCCAGCAGCGGGATCCTAGCGGGAAGTGAGCAGTACTTC.

The sample holds one count of this clonotype. This chain uses TRBV6-2 or TRBV6-3 with TRBJ1-3; possible D gene TRBD1, 5 bases. With 7 bases removed from V and 0 bases from J, the gap between germline ends came to 10 bases. The germline CDR1 and CDR2 sequences are MNHEY and SVGEGT. This CDR3 comprises 14 residues. The CDR3 region has the DNA TGTGCCAGCAACCGGGGGAACTCTGGAAACACCATATATTTT. It codes for CASNRGNSGNTIYF.

The chain combines TRBV29-1 with TRBJ2-1; a possible D gene is TRBD1 (6 bases). This CDR3 is built from 13 residues. With 3 bases removed from V and 1 base from J, the gap between germline ends came to 7 bases. The germline V gene encodes CDR1 SQVTM and CDR2 ANQGSEA. CDR3 residues: CSVDRGSYNEQFF. The CDR3 region has the DNA TGCAGCGTTGACAGGGGTTCCTACAATGAGCAGTTCTTC.

In nucleotides, the CDR3 is TGTGCCAGCAGACAGACAGGTCTTAGGGAGACCCAGTACTTC. Amino acid sequence: CASRQTGLRETQYF. The rearrangement links TRBV12-3 or TRBV12-4 to TRBJ2-5; tentative D call: TRBD1 (6 bases). V gave up 6 bases and J gave up 5 bases, with 16 bases separating them. The CDR3 consists of 14 residues.

This chain uses TRBV6-2 or TRBV6-3 with TRBJ2-4, with 7 bases aligning to TRBD2. CDR1 MNHEY and CDR2 SVGEGT come from the germline V gene. Trimming at V came to 8 bases and at J to 9 bases, leaving 16 bases not matched to a gene. The CDR3 loop spans 15 amino acids. CDR3 coding DNA: TGTGCCAGCGGAGTGACGGGACTATCGCTAGGCATTCAGTACTTC. Its protein product is CASGVTGLSLGIQYF.

The chain carries TRBV27 and TRBJ2-7, with a possible D match to TRBD1 (6 bases). The CDR3 sequence is 14 residues long. Deletions cut 5 bases from V and 3 bases from J, with 14 bases between. Germline CDR1 is MNHEY and CDR2 is SMNVEV (reference sequence). The CDR3 nucleotides are TGTGCCAGCAGTCCTTTTAAGGGGGTCTACGAGCAGTACTTC. It specifies CASSPFKGVYEQYF.